The 25 T cell receptor beta chains presented below share a single source sample, sequenced in a study of T-cell memory formation after mild COVID-19. TCRdb re-derived calls from the 5' RACE reads in MiXCR, one entry per CDR3 protein. The table has roughly 400,000 distinct CDR3 sequences, roughly 24% seen once. The sample comprised PBMCs or a T cell subset sorted from them (not recorded which). These receptors originate from an adult woman who had mild COVID-19 (a few samples of this study predate the infection). Cell type and time point are not known.

This chain links TRBV7-9 with TRBJ2-7, with 9 bases aligning to TRBD1. There are 16 residues in the CDR3. Germline V lookup: CDR1 SEHNR, CDR2 FQNEAQ (reference sequence). V lost 1 base, J lost 2 bases, and 6 bases stayed unmatched. The chain's CDR3 is CASSLVTGGRAYEQYF. DNA of the CDR3: TGTGCCAGCAGCTTAGTAACAGGGGGCAGAGCCTACGAGCAGTACTTC.

The chain combines TRBV29-1 with TRBJ2-1; the D gene is possibly TRBD2 (6 bases). The CDR3 loop spans 15 amino acids. The V end lost 2 bases, the J end lost 3 bases, and 14 bases lay between the germline ends. Germline-derived CDR1 and CDR2 are SQVTM and ANQGSEA. Here the CDR3 DNA reads TGCAGCGTTGAAACGGCGGGACGGTACTACAATGAGCAGTTCTTC. Translation gives CSVETAGRYYNEQFF.

The chain combines TRBV4-3 with TRBJ1-2; D is unclear. Trimming took off 1 base at V and 4 bases at J, with 7 bases between the two ends. The CDR3 contains 13 residues. Germline V CDR1 and CDR2: LGHNA, YSLEER. DNA of the CDR3: TGCGCCAGCAGCCAAGCCCGGGGCTATGGCTACACCTTC. Its protein product is CASSQARGYGYTF.

This clonotype has ten or more counts. V gene TRBV29-1 combines with J gene TRBJ2-5, with a weak D call TRBD2 (6 bases). Trimming shortened V by 2 bases and J by 1 base, and 8 bases separated the two germline ends. The CDR3 sequence is 13 residues long. The germline V gene encodes CDR1 SQVTM and CDR2 ANQGSEA. The CDR3 coding sequence is TGCAGCGTTGAATCGGGGGTCCAAGAGACCCAGTACTTC. It translates to CSVESGVQETQYF.

J is TRBJ1-3 and V is TRBV7-9; possibly TRBD1 for D (5 bases). The ends were cut back, 0 bases at V and 4 bases at J, with 10 bases in the middle. The CDR3 is 15 residues long. Germline V gene sequence: CDR1 SEHNR, CDR2 FQNEAQ (reference sequence). The DNA for the CDR3 is TGTGCCAGCAGCTTAGCTACTGGGACCGGAAACACCATATATTTT. This sequence encodes CASSLATGTGNTIYF.

This clonotype has a count of ten or more. The rearrangement links TRBV7-9 to TRBJ1-1; 7 nucleotides line up with TRBD1. The CDR3 consists of 14 residues. Germline V gene sequence: CDR1 SEHNR, CDR2 FQNEAQ (reference sequence). V dropped 5 bases and J dropped 0; count of bases not matched to a gene: 3. The CDR3 region is CASSPGQLNTEAFF. The CDR3 DNA is TGTGCCAGCAGCCCGGGACAGCTGAACACTGAAGCTTTCTTT.

The rearrangement uses TRBV25-1 and TRBJ2-5, with D perhaps matching TRBD1 (5 bases). The CDR3 totals 16 residues. V was pared by 0 bases and J by 4 bases, with 15 bases between. Per germline, CDR1 MGHDK and CDR2 SYGVNS. CDR3 DNA sequence: TGTGCCAGCAGTGAATATATCCCGAGACAGCGAGAGACCCAGTACTTC. Amino acid sequence: CASSEYIPRQRETQYF. Full variable domain (missing parts from reference TRBV25-1 and TRBJ2-5): EADIYQTPRYLVIGTGKKITLECSQTMGHDKMYWYQQDPGMELHLIHYSYGVNSTEKGDLSSESTVSRIRTEHFPLTLESARPSHTSQYLCASSEYIPRQRETQYFGPGTRLLVL.

About this clonotype itself: One end of the junction fails to match germline, which may point to a read error. The chain is built from TRBV7-4 and TRBJ2-5, with a possible D match to TRBD1 (6 bases). The length of the CDR3 is 12 residues. Looked up from germline, CDR1 is SGHVT and CDR2 is SQSDAQ. This CDR3 is CASGGFWGRIPF. DNA of the CDR3: TGTGCCAGTGGGGGCTTTTGGGGACGGATCCCCTTC.

The chain is built from TRBV5-1 and TRBJ2-1, with unresolved D. The CDR3 is 13 residues long. V lost 0 bases and J lost 10, with 11 bases in between. The germline CDR1 and CDR2 sequences are SGHRS and YFSETQ. The CDR3 coding sequence is TGCGCCAGCAGCTTGGACCTACCATCCGAGCAGTTCTTC. As protein: CASSLDLPSEQFF.

A few counts support this clonotype. This rearrangement joins TRBV5-1 to TRBJ2-7; D unresolved. The CDR3 contains 12 residues. The germline gives CDR1 SGHRS, CDR2 YFSETQ. V lost 0 bases and J 5 bases, leaving 6 bases between the germline ends. The CDR3 DNA reads TGCGCCAGCAGCTTGGCCCCCAACGAGCAGTACTTC. Residues: CASSLAPNEQYF.

This clonotype was seen many times. This chain uses TRBV7-2 with TRBJ2-1, with D perhaps being TRBD1 or TRBD2 (5 bases each). Deletions cut 2 bases from V and 5 bases from J, with 13 bases between. CDR1 is SGHTA, CDR2 FQGNSA, per germline. This CDR3 has 15 residues. This CDR3 is CASSLHSGTHNEQFF. The CDR3 DNA sequence: TGTGCCAGCAGCTTACACTCCGGGACCCACAATGAGCAGTTCTTC.

The rearrangement joins TRBV12-3 or TRBV12-4 to TRBJ1-4; no firm D call. The CDR3 consists of 14 residues. V lost 3 bases, J lost 8 bases, and 13 bases lay in between. CDR3 protein: CASSFGRNREKLFF. CDR3 DNA: TGTGCCAGCAGTTTCGGGAGGAATCGGGAAAAACTGTTTTTT.

The rearrangement uses TRBV12-3 or TRBV12-4 and TRBJ1-1; D gene uncertain. The CDR3 spans 14 residues. Trimming removed 6 bases at V and 3 bases at J, with 14 bases between. DNA of the CDR3: TGTGCCAGCAGCTCCTCGATGGGATACACTGAAGCTTTCTTT. This encodes CASSSSMGYTEAFF.

The J gene is TRBJ1-5, the V gene TRBV5-6; no firm D call. Trimming took off 1 base at V and 2 bases at J, with 10 bases between the two ends. CDR1 is SGHDT, CDR2 YYEEEE, per germline. There are 15 residues in the CDR3. CDR3 protein: CASSLWAGGNQPQHF. CDR3 in DNA: TGTGCCAGCAGCTTGTGGGCTGGGGGCAATCAGCCCCAGCATTTT.

The V call is TRBV5-4, the J call TRBJ1-4; 9 nucleotides line up with TRBD1. Looked up from germline, CDR1 is SGHNT and CDR2 is YYREEE (reference sequence). The CDR3 spans 16 residues. The trim removed 0 bases at V and 4 bases at J, leaving 4 bases unmatched. The CDR3 DNA reads as TGTGCCAGCAGCTTGGGACCGGGACAGGGTAATGAAAAACTGTTTTTT. The encoded protein is CASSLGPGQGNEKLFF.

The chain uses TRBV2 and TRBJ1-1; no firm D call. CDR3 length equals 13 residues. Per germline, CDR1 SNHLY and CDR2 FYNNEI. Trimming took off 3 bases at V and 3 bases at J, with 8 bases between the two ends. CDR3 nucleotides: TGTGCCAGCAGTGATAATAGGGACACTGAAGCTTTCTTT. It is translated as CASSDNRDTEAFF.

The V and J genes are TRBV7-9 and TRBJ2-1; 9 bases map to TRBD2. The CDR3 extends over 15 amino acids. The ends lost 5 bases at V and 1 base at J; junction bases unmatched: 3. Germline CDR1 SEHNR, CDR2 FQNEAQ (reference sequence). DNA of the CDR3: TGTGCCAGCAGCAATAGCGGGAGTTCCTACAATGAGCAGTTCTTC. Amino acids: CASSNSGSSYNEQFF.

This chain connects TRBV7-2 to TRBJ1-5; 7 bases align to TRBD1. The CDR3 totals 15 residues. Losses at the gene ends were 2 bases for V and 5 bases for J; bases not matched to a gene: 6. Per germline, CDR1 SGHTA and CDR2 FQGNSA. CDR3 sequence (DNA): TGTGCCAGCAGCTTAACAGGGGTAAGGGATCAGCCCCAGCATTTT. This translates into CASSLTGVRDQPQHF.

This clonotype was seen a handful of times. The chain joins TRBV11-2 to TRBJ2-1; 11 bases fit TRBD2. CDR1 is SGHAT and CDR2 is FQNNGV in the germline V gene. The CDR3 spans 17 residues. V gave up 5 bases and J gave up 8 bases; unmatched junction bases: 14. As DNA, the CDR3 is TGTGCCAGCAGCCCTCACCTAGCGGGAGGCCATGGGGATGAGCAGTTCTTC. It yields the protein CASSPHLAGGHGDEQFF.

The rearrangement joins TRBV3-1 to TRBJ2-7; TRBD1 agrees at 9 bases. CDR3 length equals 14 residues. Germline V CDR1 and CDR2: LGHDT, YNNKEL (reference sequence). Losses at the gene ends were 6 bases for V and 1 base for J; bases not matched to a gene: 4. The CDR3 protein is CASRRGQGSYEQYF. DNA for the CDR3: TGTGCCAGCAGACGAGGACAGGGGTCCTACGAGCAGTACTTC.

The chain employs TRBV19 and TRBJ2-1; D gene unclear. CDR1 is LNHDA and CDR2 is SQIVND in the germline V gene (reference sequence). This CDR3 spans 18 amino acids. Deletions cut 2 bases from V and 3 bases from J, with 20 bases between. This chain's CDR3 is CASSIRVYRLSGYNEQFF. In DNA, the CDR3 is TGTGCCAGTAGTATAAGGGTCTACCGCCTCTCGGGCTACAATGAGCAGTTCTTC.

The rearrangement joins TRBV7-2 to TRBJ1-1; TRBD1 might be the D (5 bases). This CDR3 comprises 18 residues. V was pared by 2 bases and J by 0 bases, with 19 bases between. The germline gives CDR1 SGHTA, CDR2 FQGNSA. The CDR3 is CASSLFPFGARMNTEAFF. In DNA, the CDR3 is TGTGCCAGCAGCTTATTCCCATTCGGGGCCAGAATGAACACTGAAGCTTTCTTT.

The V gene is TRBV5-1, the J gene TRBJ2-1, with 10 bases matching TRBD2. The germline CDR1 and CDR2 sequences are SGHRS and YFSETQ. With 4 bases clipped from V and 2 bases from J, the junction kept 3 bases outside the gene matches. The CDR3 spans 15 residues. The CDR3 loop is CASSTGLAPYNEQFF. In nucleotides, the CDR3 is TGCGCCAGCAGCACGGGACTAGCGCCCTACAATGAGCAGTTCTTC.

The sample holds a few counts of this clonotype. This chain connects TRBV12-3 or TRBV12-4 to TRBJ2-5, with D possibly being TRBD2 (5 bases). The V and J ends lost 2 bases and 7 bases respectively, with 11 bases between them. This CDR3 is 13 amino acids long. The CDR3 spells CASSLYPEGTQYF. In nucleotides, the CDR3 is TGTGCCAGCAGTTTATATCCTGAGGGGACCCAGTACTTC.

This clonotype turned up a few times. V usage is TRBV19 and J usage is TRBJ1-2; D is unresolved. Germline V gives CDR1 LNHDA, CDR2 SQIVND (reference sequence). The V end was cut by 7 bases, the J end by 3 bases, with 6 bases between. The CDR3 loop spans 11 amino acids. The DNA of the CDR3 is TGTGCCAGTAAGGAATACTATGGCTACACCTTC. Amino acid sequence: CASKEYYGYTF.